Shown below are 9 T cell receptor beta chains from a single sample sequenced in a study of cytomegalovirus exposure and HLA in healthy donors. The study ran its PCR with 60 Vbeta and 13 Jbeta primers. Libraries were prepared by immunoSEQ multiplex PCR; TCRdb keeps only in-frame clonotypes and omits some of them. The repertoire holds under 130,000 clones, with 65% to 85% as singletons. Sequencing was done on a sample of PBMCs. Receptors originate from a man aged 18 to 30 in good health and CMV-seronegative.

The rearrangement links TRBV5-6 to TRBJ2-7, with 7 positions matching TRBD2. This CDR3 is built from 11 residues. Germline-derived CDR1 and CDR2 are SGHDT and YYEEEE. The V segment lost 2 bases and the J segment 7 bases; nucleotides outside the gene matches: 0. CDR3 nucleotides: TGTGCCAGCAGCTTAGCGGGAGAGCAGTACTTC. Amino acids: CASSLAGEQYF. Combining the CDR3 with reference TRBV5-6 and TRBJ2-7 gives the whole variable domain DAGVTQSPTHLIKTRGQQVTLRCSPKSGHDTVSWYQQALGQGPQFIFQYYEEEERQRGNFPDRFSGHQFPNYSSELNVNALLLGDSALYLCASSLAGEQYFGPGTRLTVT.

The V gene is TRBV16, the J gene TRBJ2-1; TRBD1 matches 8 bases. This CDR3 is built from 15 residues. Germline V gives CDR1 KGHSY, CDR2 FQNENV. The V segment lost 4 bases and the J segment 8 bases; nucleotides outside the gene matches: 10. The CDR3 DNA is TGTGCCAGCAGCCCTCGCCGGGACAGGACGGATGAGCAGTTCTTC. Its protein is CASSPRRDRTDEQFF.

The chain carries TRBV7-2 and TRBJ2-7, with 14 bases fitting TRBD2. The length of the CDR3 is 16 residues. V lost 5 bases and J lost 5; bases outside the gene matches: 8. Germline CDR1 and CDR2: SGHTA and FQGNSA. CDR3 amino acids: CASSPRGTSGSNEQYF. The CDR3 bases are TGTGCCAGCAGCCCGCGCGGGACTAGCGGGAGTAACGAGCAGTACTTC.

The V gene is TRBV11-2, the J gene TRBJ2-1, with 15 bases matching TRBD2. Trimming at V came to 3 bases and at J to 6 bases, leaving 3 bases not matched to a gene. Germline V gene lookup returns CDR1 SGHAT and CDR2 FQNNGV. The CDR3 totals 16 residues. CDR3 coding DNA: TGTGCCAGCAGCTTTGGGACTAGCGGGAGGTTCAATGAGCAGTTCTTC. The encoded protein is CASSFGTSGRFNEQFF.

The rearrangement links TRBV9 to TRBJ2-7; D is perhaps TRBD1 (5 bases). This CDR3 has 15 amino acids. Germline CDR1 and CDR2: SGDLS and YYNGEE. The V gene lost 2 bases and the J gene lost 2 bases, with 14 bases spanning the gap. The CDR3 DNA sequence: TGTGCCAGCAGCGTTGGGCAGGGCGTCCCCTACGAGCAGTACTTC. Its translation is CASSVGQGVPYEQYF. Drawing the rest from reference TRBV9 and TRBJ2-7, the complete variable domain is DSGVTQTPKHLITATGQRVTLRCSPRSGDLSVYWYQQSLDQGLQFLIQYYNGEERAKGNILERFSAQQFPDLHSELNLSSLELGDSALYFCASSVGQGVPYEQYFGPGTRLTVT.

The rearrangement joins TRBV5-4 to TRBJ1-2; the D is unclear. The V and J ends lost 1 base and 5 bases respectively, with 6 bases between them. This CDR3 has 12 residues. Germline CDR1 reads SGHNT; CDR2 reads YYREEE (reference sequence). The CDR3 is CASSLRTYGYTF. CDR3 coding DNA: TGTGCCAGCAGCTTGAGGACTTATGGCTACACCTTC.

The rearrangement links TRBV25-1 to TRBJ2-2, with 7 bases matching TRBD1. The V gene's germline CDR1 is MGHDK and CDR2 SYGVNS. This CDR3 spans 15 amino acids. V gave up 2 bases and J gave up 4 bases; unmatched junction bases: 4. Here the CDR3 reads CASSEDRDATGELFF. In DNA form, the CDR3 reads TGTGCCAGCAGTGAAGACAGGGATGCCACCGGGGAGCTGTTTTTT.

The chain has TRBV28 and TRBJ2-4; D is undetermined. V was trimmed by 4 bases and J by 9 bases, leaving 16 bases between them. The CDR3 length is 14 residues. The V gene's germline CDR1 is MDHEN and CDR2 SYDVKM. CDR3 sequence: CASSSSIKFVIQYF. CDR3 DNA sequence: TGTGCCAGCAGTTCCTCTATTAAATTTGTCATTCAGTACTTC.

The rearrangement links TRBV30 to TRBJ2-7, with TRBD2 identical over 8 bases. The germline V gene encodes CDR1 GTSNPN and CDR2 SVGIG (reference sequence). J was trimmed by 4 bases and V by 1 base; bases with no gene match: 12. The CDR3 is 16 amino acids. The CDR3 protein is CAWSGSSGRAFYEQYF. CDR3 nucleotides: TGTGCCTGGAGTGGGTCCTCCGGGAGGGCCTTTTACGAGCAGTACTTC. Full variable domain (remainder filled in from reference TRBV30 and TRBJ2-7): SQTIHQWPATLVQPVGSPLSLECTVEGTSNPNLYWYRQAAGRGLQLLFYSVGIGQISSEVPQNLSASRPQDRQFILSSKKLLLSDSGFYLCAWSGSSGRAFYEQYFGPGTRLTVT.